The rows below give T cell receptor beta chains drawn from one sample of a study of shared clonotypes between healthy human individuals. Assay used: immunoSEQ multiplex PCR; TCRdb lists only in-frame clones, some missing. The data contain 650,000 to 800,000 clones, 72% of them seen just once; the ten biggest clones take up under 2%. Sequencing was carried out using memory CD4+ T cells sorted from blood. These receptors came from a woman aged 25-40 years in good health. CDR3s include the opening cysteine and the closing phenylalanine or tryptophan. The order of the fields is J gene, clone size, CDR3 length, V gene, CDR3 protein. Expanded clones are given a class, and other clones once, few, many or no size at all.

TRBJ2-5 . 12 TRBV6-1 CASSEGGETQYF
TRBJ2-5 few 16 TRBV9 CASSVAPDGIQETQYF
TRBJ2-2 once 14 TRBV11-2 CASSSLADSGELFF
TRBJ2-4 . 11 TRBV20-1 CSARTGGIQYF
TRBJ2-5 . 14 TRBV28 CASSLIGTGGDQYF
TRBJ1-1 many 14 TRBV25-1 CASRDTGGRTEAFF
TRBJ2-2 . 15 TRBV11-3 CASSPSGTNTGELFF
TRBJ1-3 . 16 TRBV11-2 CASSRQFTSSGNTIYF
TRBJ2-7 . 13 TRBV2 CASMGQLTYEQYF
TRBJ2-7 few 14 TRBV4-1 CASSPELGPYEQYF
TRBJ2-7 . 13 TRBV5-4 CASRSTGSYEQYF
TRBJ2-3 . 15 TRBV7-2 CASSLVYGSEDTQYF
TRBJ1-3 . 14 TRBV7-9 CASSAGGFGNTIYF
TRBJ2-1 . 14 TRBV28 CASSLDWVVNEQFF
TRBJ2-7 . 13 TRBV6-5 CASRDWVSYEQYF
TRBJ1-5 few 15 TRBV19 CASSIDGGIGQPQHF
TRBJ1-5 . 14 TRBV6-6 CASSNRQGSQPQHF
TRBJ2-2 . 15 TRBV28 CASVRQGANTGELFF
TRBJ2-5 . 22 TRBV10-3 CAISERTEPKLLGGGPQETQYF
TRBJ1-1 few 14 TRBV7-2 CASSLPPTGPEAFF
TRBJ1-2 . 14 TRBV28 CASSPAAGVRGYTF
TRBJ2-7 . 15 TRBV18 CASSPQDSPGSEQYF
TRBJ2-7 . 13 TRBV6-1 CASSDGQVYEQYF
TRBJ2-2 few 14 TRBV6-5 CASSFRGHTGELFF
TRBJ2-7 . 14 TRBV7-8 CASSLAGVSGEQYF
TRBJ2-1 . 15 TRBV9 CASSVRLAGSNEQFF
TRBJ2-1 . 15 TRBV6-5 CASSYSSGMYNEQFF
TRBJ2-5 once 14 TRBV5-1 CASSLSTGSETQYF
TRBJ2-1 . 22 TRBV27 CASSLSRVPGLAGQSSYNEQFF
TRBJ1-1 few 13 TRBV30 CAWEPKTNTEAFF
TRBJ1-3 . 16 TRBV7-8 CASSWRGKAAGNTIYF
TRBJ1-2 few 13 TRBV7-9 CASSHRDRDGYTF
TRBJ1-2 . 16 TRBV28 CASSTIPGQLDYGYTF
TRBJ2-3 . 16 TRBV28 CASSLAGLAGPDTQYF
TRBJ2-7 . 14 TRBV28 CASTSSGRIYEQYF
TRBJ1-1 few 16 TRBV27 CASSLVTTGKATEAFF
TRBJ1-2 . 12 TRBV2 CASSMSDYGYTF